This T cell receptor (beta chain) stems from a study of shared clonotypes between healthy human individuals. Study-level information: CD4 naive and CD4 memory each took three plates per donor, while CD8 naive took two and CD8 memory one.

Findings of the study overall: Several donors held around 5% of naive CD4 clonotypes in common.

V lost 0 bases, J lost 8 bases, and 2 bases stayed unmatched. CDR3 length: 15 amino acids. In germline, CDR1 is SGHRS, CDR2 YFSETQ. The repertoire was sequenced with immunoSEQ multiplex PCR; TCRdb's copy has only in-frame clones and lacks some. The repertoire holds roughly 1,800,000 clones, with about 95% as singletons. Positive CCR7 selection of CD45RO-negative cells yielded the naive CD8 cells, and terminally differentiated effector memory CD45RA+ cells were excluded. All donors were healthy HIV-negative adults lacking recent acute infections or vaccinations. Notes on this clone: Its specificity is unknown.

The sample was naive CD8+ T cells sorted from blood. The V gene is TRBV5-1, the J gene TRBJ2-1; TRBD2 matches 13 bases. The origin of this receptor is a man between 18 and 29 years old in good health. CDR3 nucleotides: TGCGCCAGCAGCTTGGGGACTAGCGGGGGTGATGAGCAGTTCTTC. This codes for CASSLGTSGGDEQFF.